Reported below is one T cell receptor (beta chain). The target antigen is unknown. The data originate from a study of a mutant IDH1 vaccine in newly diagnosed glioma. Stated time point: week 23, last vaccination. Mutant IDH1 20-mer peptide, at 300 ug, made up each vaccine dose, with topical imiquimod. Profiled with immunoSEQ multiplex PCR; TCRdb holds only in-frame clones, not every one. Here the sample spans 58,000 or so clones, 80% to 90% being singletons. From germline, CDR1 is LGHNA and CDR2 YNFKEQ. The ends lost 4 bases at V and 3 bases at J; junction bases unmatched: 5. The CDR3 has 14 amino acids.

The chain links TRBV4-2 to TRBJ2-7, with 8 bases that match TRBD1. The sequencing used PBMCs, collected from a glioma patient whose treatment included an IDH1 peptide vaccine. The TCR originated in a man aged 35 to 55 with glioma. Here the CDR3 DNA reads TGTGCCAGCAGCCGGTGGACAGGGAACTACGAGCAGTACTTC. Its translation is CASSRWTGNYEQYF.